These T cell receptor beta chains were read from a single sample in a study of T cell responses to AZD1222 COVID-19 vaccine. Generated by immunoSEQ multiplex PCR, the TCRdb table keeps only in-frame clones and is missing some. The data hold about 92,000 clones, with approximately 85% observed a single time. This sample comprised peripheral blood, obtained on day 0 of AZD1222 vaccination. The source is an adult in good health. Both conserved end residues are part of each CDR3. A D gene is named only where the DNA matches it firmly. Clone size appears in some rows only: once, few, many, or a class for an expanded clone.

V gene	clone size	D gene	J gene	CDR3 DNA	CDR3 protein
TRBV5-1	NA	NA	TRBJ1-1	TGCGCCAGCAGCTCGCGGGGAGGGGGTTTCATGAACACTGAAGCTTTCTTT	CASSSRGGGFMNTEAFF
TRBV28	NA	TRBD1	TRBJ2-1	TGTGCCAGCAGTCTCTCCCGGGACAGAAAGTTCTTC	CASSLSRDRKFF
TRBV6-6	NA	NA	TRBJ1-1	TGTGCCAGCAGTCTAGGAGACACTGAAGCTTTCTTT	CASSLGDTEAFF
TRBV9	NA	NA	TRBJ1-3	TGTGCCAGCAGCGTAACAGGGCGATTGGAAGGAAACACCATATATTTT	CASSVTGRLEGNTIYF
TRBV9	NA	TRBD2	TRBJ2-1	TGTGCCAGCAGCCAGGGCGGGAGCCCTAACTACAATGAGCAGTTCTTC	CASSQGGSPNYNEQFF
TRBV27	once	NA	TRBJ2-4	TGTGCCAGCAGTTTAGGGGGGACGGGGGAGAGTGTTCAGTACTTC	CASSLGGTGESVQYF
TRBV11-2	NA	TRBD2	TRBJ2-7	TGTGCCAGCAGCCGTAAGCGGGAGACGTCCTACGAGCAGTACTTC	CASSRKRETSYEQYF
TRBV4-3	NA	NA	TRBJ2-3	TGCGCCAGCAGCCAAGATTTCGCTAGCTCCGGAGATACGCAGTATTTT	CASSQDFASSGDTQYF
TRBV7-2	NA	TRBD2	TRBJ2-7	TGTGCCAGCAGTATCCCCGGGGGGGGGAGCCGGGGGTCCTACGAGCAGTACTTC	CASSIPGGGSRGSYEQYF
TRBV12-3/TRBV12-4	NA	NA	TRBJ1-1	TGTGCCAGCAGTTTGGACAGAGCACGAGCTTTCTTT	CASSLDRARAFF
TRBV29-1	NA	TRBD2	TRBJ2-2	TGCAGCGTTACCGGGACTAGCGGGACTGGGGACACCGGGGAGCTGTTTTTT	CSVTGTSGTGDTGELFF